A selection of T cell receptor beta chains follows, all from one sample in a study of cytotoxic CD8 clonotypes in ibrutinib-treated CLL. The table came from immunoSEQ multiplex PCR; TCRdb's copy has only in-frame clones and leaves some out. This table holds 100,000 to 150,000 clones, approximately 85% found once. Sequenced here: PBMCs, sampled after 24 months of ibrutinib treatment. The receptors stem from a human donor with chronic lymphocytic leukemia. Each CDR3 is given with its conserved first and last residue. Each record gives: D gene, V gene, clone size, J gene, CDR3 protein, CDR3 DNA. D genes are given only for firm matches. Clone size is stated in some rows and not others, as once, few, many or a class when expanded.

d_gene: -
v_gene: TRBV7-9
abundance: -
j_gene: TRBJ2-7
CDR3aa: CASSSRPRRNSYEQYF
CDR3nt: TGTGCCAGCAGCTCCCGTCCCAGAAGAAACTCCTACGAGCAGTACTTC

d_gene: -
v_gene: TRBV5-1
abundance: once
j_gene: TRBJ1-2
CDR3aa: CASSFDRPSYGYTF
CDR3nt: TGCGCCAGCAGCTTCGACAGGCCCTCCTATGGCTACACCTTC

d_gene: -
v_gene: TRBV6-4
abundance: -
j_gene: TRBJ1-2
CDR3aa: CASNTGKWGGYTF
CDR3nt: TGTGCCAGTAATACAGGGAAGTGGGGCGGCTACACCTTC

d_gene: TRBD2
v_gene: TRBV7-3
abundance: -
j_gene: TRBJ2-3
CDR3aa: CASSSGTSASDTQYF
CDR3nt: TGTGCCAGCAGCTCCGGGACTAGCGCTTCAGATACGCAGTATTTT

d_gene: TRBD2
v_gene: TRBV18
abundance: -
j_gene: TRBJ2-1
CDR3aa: CASSPPSGSWNEQFF
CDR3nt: TGTGCCAGCTCACCACCTAGCGGGAGTTGGAATGAGCAGTTCTTC

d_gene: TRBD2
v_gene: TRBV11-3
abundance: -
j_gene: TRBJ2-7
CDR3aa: CASSRAGRGSYEQYF
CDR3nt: TGTGCCAGCAGCCGGGCTGGGCGGGGGTCCTACGAGCAGTACTTC

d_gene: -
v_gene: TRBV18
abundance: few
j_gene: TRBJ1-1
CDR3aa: CASSSSGVGLAEAFF
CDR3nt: TGTGCCAGCTCATCCTCGGGGGTCGGACTGGCTGAAGCTTTCTTT

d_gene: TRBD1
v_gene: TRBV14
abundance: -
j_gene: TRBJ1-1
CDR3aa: CASKASTGMNTEAFF
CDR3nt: TGTGCCAGCAAGGCCTCGACAGGGATGAACACTGAAGCTTTCTTT

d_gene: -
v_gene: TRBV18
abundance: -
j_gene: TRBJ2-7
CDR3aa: CASSPDSSYEQYF
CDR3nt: TGTGCCAGCTCACCGGACAGCTCCTACGAGCAGTACTTC

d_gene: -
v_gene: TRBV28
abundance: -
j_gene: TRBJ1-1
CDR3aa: CASSFYRGEAFF
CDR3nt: TGTGCCAGCAGTTTTTATCGCGGAGAAGCTTTCTTT

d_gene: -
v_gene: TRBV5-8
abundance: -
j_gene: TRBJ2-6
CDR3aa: CASSWDQPGANVLTF
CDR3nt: TGTGCCAGCAGTTGGGATCAACCGGGGGCCAACGTCCTGACTTTC

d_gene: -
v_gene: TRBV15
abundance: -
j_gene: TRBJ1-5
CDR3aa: CATSRDPNQPQHF
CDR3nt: TGTGCCACCAGCAGAGATCCAAATCAGCCCCAGCATTTT

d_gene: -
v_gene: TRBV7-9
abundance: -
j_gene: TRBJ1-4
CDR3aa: CASTLGPNNEKLFF
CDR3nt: TGTGCCAGCACCTTGGGTCCTAATAATGAAAAACTGTTTTTT

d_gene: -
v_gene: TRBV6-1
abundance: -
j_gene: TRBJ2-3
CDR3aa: CASSLDTDTQYF
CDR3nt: TGTGCCAGCAGTTTGGATACAGATACGCAGTATTTT

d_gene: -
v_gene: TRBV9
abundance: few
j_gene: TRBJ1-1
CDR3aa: CASSVAGNTEAFF
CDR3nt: TGTGCCAGCAGCGTCGCAGGAAACACTGAAGCTTTCTTT

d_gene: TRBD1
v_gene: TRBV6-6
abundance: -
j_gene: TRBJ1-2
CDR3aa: CASGWDRGKGGYTF
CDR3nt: TGTGCCAGCGGGTGGGACAGGGGCAAGGGTGGCTACACCTTC

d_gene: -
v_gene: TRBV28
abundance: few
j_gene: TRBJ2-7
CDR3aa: CASSLGTPYEQYF
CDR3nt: TGTGCCAGCAGTCTGGGGACACCCTACGAGCAGTACTTC

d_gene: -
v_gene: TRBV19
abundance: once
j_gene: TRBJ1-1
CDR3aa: CASSPWTAGNTEAFF
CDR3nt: TGTGCCAGTAGTCCATGGACAGCCGGGAACACTGAAGCTTTCTTT

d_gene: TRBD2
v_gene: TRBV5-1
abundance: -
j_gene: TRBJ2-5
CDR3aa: CASSSGTSGIETQYF
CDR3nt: TGCGCCAGCAGCTCGGGGACTAGCGGGATAGAGACCCAGTACTTC

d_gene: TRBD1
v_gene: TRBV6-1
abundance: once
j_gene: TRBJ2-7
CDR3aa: CASSGGQGRIYEQYF
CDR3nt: TGTGCCAGCAGTGGAGGACAGGGGCGAATCTACGAGCAGTACTTC

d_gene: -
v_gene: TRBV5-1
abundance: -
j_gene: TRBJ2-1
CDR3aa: CASSLETQLQFF
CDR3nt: TGCGCCAGCAGCTTGGAAACTCAGCTCCAGTTCTTC

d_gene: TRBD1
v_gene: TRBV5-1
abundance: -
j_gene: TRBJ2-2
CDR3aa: CASSSDRGSTGELFF
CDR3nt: TGCGCCAGCAGCTCGGACAGGGGTTCTACCGGGGAGCTGTTTTTT

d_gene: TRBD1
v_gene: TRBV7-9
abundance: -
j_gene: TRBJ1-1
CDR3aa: CASSLARPDRANTEAFF
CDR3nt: TGTGCCAGCAGCTTAGCGCGCCCGGACAGGGCAAACACTGAAGCTTTCTTT

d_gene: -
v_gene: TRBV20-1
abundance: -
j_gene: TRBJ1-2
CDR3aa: CSAPGGAGYTF
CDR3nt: TGCAGTGCCCCTGGGGGGGCCGGCTACACCTTC

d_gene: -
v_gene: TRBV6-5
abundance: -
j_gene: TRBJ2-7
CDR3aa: CASSHRDRGSYEQYF
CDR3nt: TGTGCCAGCAGCCACCGTGACCGGGGTTCCTACGAGCAGTACTTC

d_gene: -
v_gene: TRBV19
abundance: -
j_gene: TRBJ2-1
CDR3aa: CASSTGGSSYNEQFF
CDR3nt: TGTGCCAGTAGTACAGGGGGGAGCTCCTACAATGAGCAGTTCTTC

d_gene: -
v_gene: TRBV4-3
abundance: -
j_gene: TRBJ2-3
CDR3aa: CASSQQGVWADTQYF
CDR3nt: TGCGCCAGCAGCCAGCAGGGCGTCTGGGCAGATACGCAGTATTTT

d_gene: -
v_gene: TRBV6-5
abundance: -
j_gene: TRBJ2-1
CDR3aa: CASRGLSSYNEQFF
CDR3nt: TGTGCCAGCAGGGGGCTCAGCTCCTACAATGAGCAGTTCTTC

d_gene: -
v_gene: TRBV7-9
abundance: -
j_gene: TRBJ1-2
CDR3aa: CASTLRGGGPYGYTF
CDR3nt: TGTGCCAGCACCCTACGTGGTGGGGGGCCTTATGGCTACACCTTC

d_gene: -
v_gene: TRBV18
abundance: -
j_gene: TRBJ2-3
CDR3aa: CASSPGGGWTDTQYF
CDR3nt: TGTGCCAGCTCACCTGGTGGGGGATGGACAGATACGCAGTATTTT

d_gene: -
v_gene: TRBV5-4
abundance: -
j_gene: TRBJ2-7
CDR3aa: CASSLDGNYEQYF
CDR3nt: TGTGCCAGCAGCTTGGACGGGAACTACGAGCAGTACTTC

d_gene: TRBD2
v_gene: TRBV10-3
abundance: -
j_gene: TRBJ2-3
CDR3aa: CAISTTSGSTDTQYF
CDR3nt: TGTGCCATCAGTACGACTAGCGGTAGCACAGATACGCAGTATTTT

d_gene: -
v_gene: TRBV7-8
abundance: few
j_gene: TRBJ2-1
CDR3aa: CASSPLRRGLYNEQFF
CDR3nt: TGTGCCAGCAGCCCCCTGCGGCGGGGGCTATACAATGAGCAGTTCTTC

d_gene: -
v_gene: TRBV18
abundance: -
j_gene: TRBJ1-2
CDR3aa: CASSAQEGHAGYTF
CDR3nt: TGTGCCAGCTCAGCACAGGAAGGGCATGCCGGCTACACCTTC

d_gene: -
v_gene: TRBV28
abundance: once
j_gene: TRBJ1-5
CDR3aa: CASSLPGAGNQPQHF
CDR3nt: TGTGCCAGCAGTTTACCAGGGGCCGGCAATCAGCCCCAGCATTTT